A selection of T cell receptor beta chains follows, all from one sample in a study of T-cell memory formation after mild COVID-19. TCRdb recomputed calls from the 5' RACE reads with MiXCR, one row per CDR3 protein. The sample holds 100,000 or so distinct CDR3 sequences; 11% are singletons and the top ten take approximately 40%. Material for sequencing was PBMCs or a T cell subset sorted from them (not recorded which). Receptors originate from a man younger than 30 who had mild COVID-19 (a few samples of this study predate the infection). Cell type and time point are not known. The CDR3 runs from the conserved cysteine through the conserved F or W. A D gene is named only where the DNA matches it firmly.

>.|TRBV29-1|TRBJ2-7
CSAVDNSYEQYF
>.|TRBV9|TRBJ1-1
CASSPRTGNTEAFF
>TRBD1|TRBV19|TRBJ2-3
CASSLAGTGSTDTQYF
>TRBD2|TRBV4-2|TRBJ2-1
CASSQEVAGGALQQFF
>TRBD2|TRBV20-1|TRBJ2-7
CSAKRPVAGRTYEQYF
>.|TRBV4-1|TRBJ2-2
CASSQDLAETSYTGELFF
>.|TRBV4-2|TRBJ2-1
CASSPTGFEQFF
>.|TRBV29-1|TRBJ2-7
CSVEYRGGHYEQYF
>.|TRBV4-1|TRBJ1-5
CASSQERGGQPQHF
>.|TRBV9|TRBJ2-2
CASSVLGTGELFF
>.|TRBV6-5|TRBJ2-7
CASSYSGGSSYEQYF
>TRBD1|TRBV5-5|TRBJ1-5
CASSLWGGGVNQPQHF
>.|TRBV20-1|TRBJ1-1
CSARDGQNTEAFF
>.|TRBV27|TRBJ1-2
CASSLSGDYYGYTF
>TRBD2|TRBV12-3/TRBV12-4|TRBJ2-5
CASSSYIYPGREETQYF
>TRBD2|TRBV6-5|TRBJ2-3
CASSYGGLAADTQYF
>.|TRBV30|TRBJ1-5
CAWSASPSLGPQHF
>.|TRBV6-1|TRBJ2-1
CASSEFYEQFF
>TRBD1|TRBV9|TRBJ1-1
CASSVAGGRNTEAFF
>TRBD1|TRBV12-3/TRBV12-4|TRBJ2-5
CASSAPGQGPQETQYF
>.|TRBV9|TRBJ1-2
CASSLDPDSGAPDYGYTF
>TRBD1|TRBV5-1|TRBJ1-1
CASSVGTGANTEAFF